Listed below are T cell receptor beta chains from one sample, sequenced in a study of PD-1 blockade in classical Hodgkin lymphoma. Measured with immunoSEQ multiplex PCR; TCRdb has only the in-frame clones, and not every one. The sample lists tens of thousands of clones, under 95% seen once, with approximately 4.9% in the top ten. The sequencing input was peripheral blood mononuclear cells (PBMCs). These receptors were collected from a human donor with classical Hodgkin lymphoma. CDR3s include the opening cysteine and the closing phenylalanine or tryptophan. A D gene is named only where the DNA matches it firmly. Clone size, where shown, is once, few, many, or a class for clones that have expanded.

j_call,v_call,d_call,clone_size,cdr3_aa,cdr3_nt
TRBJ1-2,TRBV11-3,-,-,CASSFGLSAGYGYTF,TGTGCCAGCAGCTTCGGACTCTCCGCCGGCTATGGCTACACCTTC
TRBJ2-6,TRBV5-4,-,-,CASRASASGANVLTF,TGTGCCAGCAGAGCGTCGGCCTCTGGGGCCAACGTCCTGACTTTC
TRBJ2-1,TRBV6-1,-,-,CASSERWDGAYNEQFF,TGTGCCAGCAGTGAAAGGTGGGACGGGGCCTACAATGAGCAGTTCTTC
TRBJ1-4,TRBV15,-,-,CATRDRQSTNEKLFF,TGTGCCACCAGGGATAGACAGTCAACTAATGAAAAACTGTTTTTT
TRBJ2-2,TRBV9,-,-,CASSVVPLQGLLANTGELFF,TGTGCCAGCAGCGTAGTCCCGCTACAGGGCCTGCTCGCGAACACCGGGGAGCTGTTTTTT
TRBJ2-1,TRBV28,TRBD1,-,CASSQMAGQGQGYNEQFF,TGTGCCAGCAGTCAGATGGCGGGACAGGGACAAGGTTACAATGAGCAGTTCTTC
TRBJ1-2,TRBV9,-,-,CASSVGQGNYGYTF,TGTGCCAGCAGCGTAGGCCAGGGGAACTATGGCTACACCTTC
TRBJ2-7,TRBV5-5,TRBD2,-,CASSLATSGRALYEQYF,TGTGCCAGCAGCTTGGCCACGTCGGGGAGGGCTCTTTACGAGCAGTACTTC
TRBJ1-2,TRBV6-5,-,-,CASWEANKNYGYTF,TGTGCCAGCTGGGAGGCCAATAAGAACTATGGCTACACCTTC
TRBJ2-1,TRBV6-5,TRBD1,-,CASSYSIGTGGNEQFF,TGTGCCAGCAGTTACTCGATTGGGACAGGGGGTAATGAGCAGTTCTTC
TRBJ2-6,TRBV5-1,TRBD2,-,CASSPSPGLVAGANVLTF,TGCGCCAGCAGCCCCTCCCCGGGACTAGTTGCTGGGGCCAACGTCCTGACTTTC
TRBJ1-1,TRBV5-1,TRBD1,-,CASSQTGGNTEAFF,TGCGCCAGCAGCCAGACAGGGGGGAACACTGAAGCTTTCTTT
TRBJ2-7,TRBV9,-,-,CASSVGGSDEQYF,TGTGCCAGCAGCGTGGGGGGTTCGGACGAGCAGTACTTC
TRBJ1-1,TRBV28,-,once,CASSNWERGAVGFF,TGTGCCAGCTCAAACTGGGAGCGGGGGGCGGTGGGTTTCTTT
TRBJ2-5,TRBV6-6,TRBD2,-,CASSAPGGPQTQYF,TGTGCCAGCAGTGCCCCGGGGGGTCCACAGACCCAGTACTTC
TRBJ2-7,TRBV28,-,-,CASSSTLAKRDRTYEQYF,TGTGCCAGCAGTTCTACCCTAGCGAAAAGAGACCGTACCTACGAGCAGTACTTC
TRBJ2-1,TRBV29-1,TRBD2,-,CSVDLAGLNEQFF,TGCAGCGTTGACCTAGCGGGCCTCAATGAGCAGTTCTTC
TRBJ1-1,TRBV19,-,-,CASLGARYTEAFF,TGTGCCAGCCTCGGGGCCCGATACACTGAAGCTTTCTTT
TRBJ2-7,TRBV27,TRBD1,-,CASSYQGAYEQYF,TGTGCCAGCAGTTATCAGGGGGCCTACGAGCAGTACTTC
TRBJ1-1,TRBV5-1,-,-,CASSLGSSLNTEAFF,TGCGCCAGCAGCTTAGGGTCCAGCCTGAACACTGAAGCTTTCTTT
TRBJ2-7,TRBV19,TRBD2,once,CASSIGTSGGYEQYF,TGTGCCAGTAGTATCGGGACTAGCGGGGGTTACGAGCAGTACTTC
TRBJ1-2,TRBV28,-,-,CASSRYGYTF,TGTGCCAGCAGCCGGTATGGCTACACCTTC
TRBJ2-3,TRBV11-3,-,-,CASSLEHRTDTQYF,TGTGCCAGCAGCTTAGAGCACCGCACAGATACGCAGTATTTT